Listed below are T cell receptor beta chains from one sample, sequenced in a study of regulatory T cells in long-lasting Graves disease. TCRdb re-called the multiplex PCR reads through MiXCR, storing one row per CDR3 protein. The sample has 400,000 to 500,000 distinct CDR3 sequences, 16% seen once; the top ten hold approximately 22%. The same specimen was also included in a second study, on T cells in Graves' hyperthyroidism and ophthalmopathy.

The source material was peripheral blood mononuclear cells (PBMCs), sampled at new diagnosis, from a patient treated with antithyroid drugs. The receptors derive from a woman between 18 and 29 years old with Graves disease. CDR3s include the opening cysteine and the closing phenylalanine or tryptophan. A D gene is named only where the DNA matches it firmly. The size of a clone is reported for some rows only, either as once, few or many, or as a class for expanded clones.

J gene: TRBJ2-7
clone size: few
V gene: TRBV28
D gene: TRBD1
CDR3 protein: CASNEPGTGRYEQYF
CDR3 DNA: TGTGCCAGCAATGAGCCGGGGACAGGGAGGTATGAGCAGTACTTC

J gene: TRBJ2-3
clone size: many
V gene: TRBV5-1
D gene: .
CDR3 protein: CASRQGGSTDTQYF
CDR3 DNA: TGCGCCAGCAGGCAGGGTGGGAGCACAGATACGCAGTATTTT

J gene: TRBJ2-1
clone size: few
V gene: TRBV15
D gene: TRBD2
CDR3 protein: CATSNQLAGVRNEQFF
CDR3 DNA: TGTGCCACCAGCAACCAGCTAGCGGGAGTTCGTAATGAGCAGTTCTTC

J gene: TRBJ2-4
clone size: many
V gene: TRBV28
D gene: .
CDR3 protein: CASSPSEALATKNIQYF
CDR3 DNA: TGTGCCAGCAGTCCCTCGGAGGCCCTCGCGACCAAAAACATTCAGTACTTC

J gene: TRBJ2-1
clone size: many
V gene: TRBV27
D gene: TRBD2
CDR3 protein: CASSAHSGTSNLNEQFF
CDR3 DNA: TGTGCCAGCAGTGCTCATTCAGGGACTAGTAATCTTAATGAGCAGTTCTTC

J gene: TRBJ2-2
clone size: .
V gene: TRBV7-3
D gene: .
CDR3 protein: CASSLTRVGTGELFF
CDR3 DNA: TGTGCCAGCAGCTTAACGAGGGTTGGCACCGGGGAGCTGTTTTTT

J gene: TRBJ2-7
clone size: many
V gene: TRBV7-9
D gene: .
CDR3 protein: CASSLGGGLSYEQYF
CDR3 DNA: TGTGCCAGCAGCTTGGGAGGGGGCCTCTCCTACGAGCAGTACTTC

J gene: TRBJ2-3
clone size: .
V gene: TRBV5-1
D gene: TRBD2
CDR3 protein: CASSLKLADTDTQYF
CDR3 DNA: TGCGCCAGCAGCTTGAAACTAGCGGACACAGATACGCAGTATTTT

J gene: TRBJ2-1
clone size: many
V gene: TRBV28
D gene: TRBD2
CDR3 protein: CASEGGTFLAGANNEQFF
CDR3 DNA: TGTGCCAGTGAAGGTGGGACCTTCCTAGCGGGAGCAAACAATGAGCAGTTCTTC

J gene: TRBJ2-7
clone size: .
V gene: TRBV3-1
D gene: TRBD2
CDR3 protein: CASSRSGMVSYEQYF
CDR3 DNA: TGTGCCAGCAGCCGTAGCGGGATGGTCTCCTACGAGCAGTACTTC

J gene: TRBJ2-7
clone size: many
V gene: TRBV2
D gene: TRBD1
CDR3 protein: CASREQGALYEQYF
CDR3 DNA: TGTGCCAGCAGGGAACAGGGGGCCTTATACGAGCAGTACTTC

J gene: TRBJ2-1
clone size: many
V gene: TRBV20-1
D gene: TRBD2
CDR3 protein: CSARDVQRDSYNEQFF
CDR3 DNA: TGCAGTGCTAGAGATGTCCAGCGGGACTCCTACAATGAGCAGTTCTTC

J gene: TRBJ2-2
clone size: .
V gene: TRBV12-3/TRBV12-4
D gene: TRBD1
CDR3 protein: CASSLKTGVPGELFF
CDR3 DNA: TGTGCCAGCAGTCTGAAGACAGGGGTACCCGGGGAGCTGTTTTTT

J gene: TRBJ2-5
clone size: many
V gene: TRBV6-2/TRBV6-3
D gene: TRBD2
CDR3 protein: CASSYSRAGVETQYF
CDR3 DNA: TGTGCCAGCAGTTACTCGAGGGCGGGAGTTGAGACCCAGTACTTC

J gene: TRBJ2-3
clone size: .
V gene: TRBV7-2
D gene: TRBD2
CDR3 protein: CASSQGLAGITDTQYF
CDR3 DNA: TGTGCCAGCAGCCAGGGACTAGCGGGAATCACAGATACGCAGTATTTT

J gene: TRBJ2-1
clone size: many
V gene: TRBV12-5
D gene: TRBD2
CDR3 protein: CASGPTSGGSSYNEQFF
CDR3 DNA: TGTGCTAGTGGCCCGACTAGCGGGGGGAGCTCCTACAATGAGCAGTTCTTC

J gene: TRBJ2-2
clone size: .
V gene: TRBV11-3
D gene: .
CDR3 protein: CASSFEGWRASENTGELFF
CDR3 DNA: TGTGCCAGCAGCTTTGAGGGTTGGAGGGCTAGCGAGAACACCGGGGAGCTGTTTTTT

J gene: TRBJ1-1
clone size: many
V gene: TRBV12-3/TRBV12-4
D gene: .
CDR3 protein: CASSFHPSNTEAFF
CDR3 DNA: TGTGCCAGCAGTTTCCACCCCTCGAACACTGAAGCTTTCTTT

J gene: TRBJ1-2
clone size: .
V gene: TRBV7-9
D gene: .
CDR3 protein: CASSFGVPYGYTF
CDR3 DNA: TGTGCCAGCAGCTTTGGGGTCCCCTATGGCTACACCTTC

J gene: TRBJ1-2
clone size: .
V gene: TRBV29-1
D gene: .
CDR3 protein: CSVAGSDYGYTF
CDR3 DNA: TGCAGCGTTGCGGGCAGCGACTATGGCTACACCTTC

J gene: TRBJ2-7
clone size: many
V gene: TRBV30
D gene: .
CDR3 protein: CAWKTPSGQYF
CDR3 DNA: TGTGCCTGGAAGACACCTTCGGGGCAGTACTTC

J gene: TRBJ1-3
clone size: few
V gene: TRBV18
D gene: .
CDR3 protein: CASSPPISGNTIYF
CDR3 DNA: TGTGCCAGCTCACCGCCAATCTCTGGAAACACCATATATTTT

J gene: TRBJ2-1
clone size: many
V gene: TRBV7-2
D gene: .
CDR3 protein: CASIQPGYNEQFF
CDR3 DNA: TGTGCCAGCATCCAGCCCGGATACAATGAGCAGTTCTTC

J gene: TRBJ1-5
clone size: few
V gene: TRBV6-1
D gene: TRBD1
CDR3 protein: CASSRGQVDNQPQHF
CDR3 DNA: TGTGCCAGCAGCCGGGGACAGGTTGACAATCAGCCCCAGCATTTT

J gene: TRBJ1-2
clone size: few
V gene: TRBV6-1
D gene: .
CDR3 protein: CASSRTDGAYNYGYTF
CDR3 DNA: TGTGCCAGCAGTCGCACTGACGGAGCTTATAACTATGGCTACACCTTC

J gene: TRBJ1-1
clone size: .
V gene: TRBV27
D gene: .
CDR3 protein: CASSFRPVTEAFF
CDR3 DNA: TGTGCCAGCAGTTTCCGTCCTGTCACTGAAGCTTTCTTT

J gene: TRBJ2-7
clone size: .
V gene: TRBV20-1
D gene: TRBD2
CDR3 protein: CSALLASGNGEQYF
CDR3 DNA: TGCAGTGCTTTGCTTGCTAGCGGGAATGGCGAGCAGTACTTC

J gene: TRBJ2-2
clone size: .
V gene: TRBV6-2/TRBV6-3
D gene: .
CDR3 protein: CASSELVVLSTGELFF
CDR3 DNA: TGTGCCAGCAGTGAACTGGTTGTCCTGTCCACCGGGGAGCTGTTTTTT

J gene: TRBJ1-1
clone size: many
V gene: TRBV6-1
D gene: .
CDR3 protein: CASSRDGNTEAFF
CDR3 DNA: TGTGCCAGCAGTCGCGACGGGAACACTGAAGCTTTCTTT

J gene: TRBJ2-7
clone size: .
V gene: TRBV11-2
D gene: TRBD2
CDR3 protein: CASSLGSSGNYEQYF
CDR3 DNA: TGTGCCAGCAGCTTAGGCTCTAGCGGGAACTACGAGCAGTACTTC

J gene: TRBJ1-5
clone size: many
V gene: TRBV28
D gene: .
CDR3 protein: CASSLRRKDQPQHF
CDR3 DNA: TGTGCCAGCAGTTTAAGACGAAAGGATCAGCCCCAGCATTTT

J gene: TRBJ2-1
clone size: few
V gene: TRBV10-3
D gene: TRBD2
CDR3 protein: CAISEKAGVEQFF
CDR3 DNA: TGTGCCATCAGTGAAAAAGCGGGAGTTGAGCAGTTCTTC

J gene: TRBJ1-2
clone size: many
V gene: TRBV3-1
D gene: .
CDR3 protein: CASSQGSHGYTF
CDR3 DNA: TGTGCCAGCAGCCAGGGAAGTCACGGCTACACCTTC

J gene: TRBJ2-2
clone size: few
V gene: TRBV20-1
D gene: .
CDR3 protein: CSARGGTNTGELFF
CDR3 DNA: TGCAGTGCTAGAGGCGGGACTAACACCGGGGAGCTGTTTTTT

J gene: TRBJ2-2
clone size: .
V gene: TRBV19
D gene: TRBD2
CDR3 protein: CASLRLAGPGELFF
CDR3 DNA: TGTGCCAGCCTCCGACTAGCGGGACCCGGGGAGCTGTTTTTT

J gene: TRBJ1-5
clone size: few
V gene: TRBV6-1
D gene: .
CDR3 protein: CASSAIGEAQSSNQPQHF
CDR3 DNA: TGTGCCAGCAGCGCTATAGGGGAAGCACAGAGCAGCAATCAGCCCCAGCATTTT

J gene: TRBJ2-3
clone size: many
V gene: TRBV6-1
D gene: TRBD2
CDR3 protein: CASSASGSLADTQYF
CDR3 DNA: TGTGCCAGCAGTGCTAGCGGGAGTTTGGCAGATACGCAGTATTTT

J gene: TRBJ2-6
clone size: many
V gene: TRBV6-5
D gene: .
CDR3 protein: CASSSRRSSGANVLTF
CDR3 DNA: TGTGCCAGCAGTTCCCGACGGAGCTCTGGGGCCAACGTCCTGACTTTC

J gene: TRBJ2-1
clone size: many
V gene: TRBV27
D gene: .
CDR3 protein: CASSLVAASYNEQFF
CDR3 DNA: TGTGCCAGCAGTTTAGTAGCGGCCTCCTACAATGAGCAGTTCTTC

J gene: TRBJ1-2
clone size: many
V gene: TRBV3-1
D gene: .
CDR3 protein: CASSQVSAYGYTF
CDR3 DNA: TGTGCCAGCAGCCAAGTATCAGCGTATGGCTACACCTTC

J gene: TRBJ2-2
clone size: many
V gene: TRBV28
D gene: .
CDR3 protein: CASSFYALLNTGELFF
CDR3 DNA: TGTGCCAGCAGTTTCTACGCACTCCTGAACACCGGGGAGCTGTTTTTT

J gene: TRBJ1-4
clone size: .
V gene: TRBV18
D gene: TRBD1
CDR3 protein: CASSPLTGGSFGNEKLFF
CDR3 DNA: TGTGCCAGCTCACCGTTGACAGGGGGCTCGTTTGGTAATGAAAAACTGTTTTTT

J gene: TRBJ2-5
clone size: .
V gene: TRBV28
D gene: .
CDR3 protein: CASSPIGDVNEETQYF
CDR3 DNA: TGTGCCAGCAGTCCTATAGGGGACGTAAACGAGGAGACCCAGTACTTC

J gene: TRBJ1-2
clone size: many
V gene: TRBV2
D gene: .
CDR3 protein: CASTPTQGHGYTF
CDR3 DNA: TGTGCCAGCACTCCGACTCAGGGTCATGGCTACACCTTC

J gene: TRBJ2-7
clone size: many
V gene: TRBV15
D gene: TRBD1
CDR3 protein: CATSREITGGASYEQYF
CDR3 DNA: TGTGCCACCAGCAGAGAAATAACAGGGGGAGCCTCCTACGAGCAGTACTTC

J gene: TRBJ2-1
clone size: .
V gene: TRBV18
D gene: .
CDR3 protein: CASSPGSRDWERHNEQFF
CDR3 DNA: TGTGCCAGCTCACCAGGTAGCCGTGACTGGGAACGCCACAATGAGCAGTTCTTC

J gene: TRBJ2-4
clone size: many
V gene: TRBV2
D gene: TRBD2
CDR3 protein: CASNAGGGKNIQYF
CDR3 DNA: TGTGCCAGCAACGCGGGAGGAGGCAAAAACATTCAGTACTTC